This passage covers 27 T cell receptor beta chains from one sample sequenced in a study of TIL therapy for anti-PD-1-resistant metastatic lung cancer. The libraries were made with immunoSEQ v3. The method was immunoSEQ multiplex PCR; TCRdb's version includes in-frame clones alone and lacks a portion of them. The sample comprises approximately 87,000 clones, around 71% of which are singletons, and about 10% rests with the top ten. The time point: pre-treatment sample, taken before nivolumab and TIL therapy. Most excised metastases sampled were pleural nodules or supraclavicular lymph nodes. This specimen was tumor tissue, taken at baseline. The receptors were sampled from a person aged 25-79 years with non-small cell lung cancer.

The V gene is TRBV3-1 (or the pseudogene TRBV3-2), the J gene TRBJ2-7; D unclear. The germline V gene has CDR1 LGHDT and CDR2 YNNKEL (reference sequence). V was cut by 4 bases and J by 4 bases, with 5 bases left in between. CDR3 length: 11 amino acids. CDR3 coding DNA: TGTGCCAGCAGCCTTCTTTACGAGCAGTACTTC. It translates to CASSLLYEQYF.

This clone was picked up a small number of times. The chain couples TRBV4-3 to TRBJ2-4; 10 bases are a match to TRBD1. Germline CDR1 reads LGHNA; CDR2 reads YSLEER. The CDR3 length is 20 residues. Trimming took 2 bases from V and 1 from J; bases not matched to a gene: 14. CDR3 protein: CASSQFGTGAFRLAKNIQYF. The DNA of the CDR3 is TGCGCCAGCAGCCAATTCGGGACAGGGGCCTTCCGTCTGGCCAAAAACATTCAGTACTTC.

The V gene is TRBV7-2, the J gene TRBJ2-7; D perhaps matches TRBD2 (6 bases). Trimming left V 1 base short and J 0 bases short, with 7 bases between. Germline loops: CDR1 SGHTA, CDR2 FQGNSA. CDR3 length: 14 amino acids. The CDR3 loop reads CASSLGRGSYEQYF. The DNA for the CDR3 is TGTGCCAGCAGCTTAGGGCGGGGCTCCTACGAGCAGTACTTC.

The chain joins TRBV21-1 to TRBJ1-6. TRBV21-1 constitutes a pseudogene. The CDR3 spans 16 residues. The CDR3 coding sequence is TGTGCCAGCAGCAAAATGGGAAGGGCTCGAAATTCACCCCTCCACTTT. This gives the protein CASSKMGRARNSPLHF.

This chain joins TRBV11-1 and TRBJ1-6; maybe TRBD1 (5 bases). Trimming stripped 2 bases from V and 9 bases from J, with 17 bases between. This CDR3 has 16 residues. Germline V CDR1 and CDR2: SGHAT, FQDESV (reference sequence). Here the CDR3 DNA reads TGTGCCAGCAGCTTATTCCGGGACCCCAGGATTTCACCCCTCCACTTT. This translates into CASSLFRDPRISPLHF.

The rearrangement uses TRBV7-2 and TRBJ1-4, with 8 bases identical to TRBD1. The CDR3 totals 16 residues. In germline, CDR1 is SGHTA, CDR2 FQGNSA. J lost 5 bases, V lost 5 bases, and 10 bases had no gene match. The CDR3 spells CASSRVAGGANEKLFF. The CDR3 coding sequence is TGTGCCAGCAGCCGCGTCGCAGGGGGCGCGAATGAAAAACTGTTTTTT.

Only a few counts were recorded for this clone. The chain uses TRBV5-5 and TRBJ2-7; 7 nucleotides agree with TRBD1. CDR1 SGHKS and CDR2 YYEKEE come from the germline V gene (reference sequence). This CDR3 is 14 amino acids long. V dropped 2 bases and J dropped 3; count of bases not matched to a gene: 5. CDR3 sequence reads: CASSFSGTDYEQYF. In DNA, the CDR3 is TGTGCCAGCAGCTTCTCCGGGACAGACTACGAGCAGTACTTC.

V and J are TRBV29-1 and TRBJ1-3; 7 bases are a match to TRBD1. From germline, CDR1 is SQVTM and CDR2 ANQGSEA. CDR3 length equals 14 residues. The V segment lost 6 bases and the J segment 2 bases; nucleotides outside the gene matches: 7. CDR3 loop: CSVTRDSAGNTIYF. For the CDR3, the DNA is TGCAGCGTGACCCGGGACAGTGCTGGAAACACCATATATTTT.

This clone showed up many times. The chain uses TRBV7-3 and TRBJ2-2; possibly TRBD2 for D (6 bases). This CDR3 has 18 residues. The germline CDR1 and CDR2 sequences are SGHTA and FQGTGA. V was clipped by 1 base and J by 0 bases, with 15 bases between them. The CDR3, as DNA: TGTGCCAGCAGCTTAAAACCGAGGGTAGCGGCGAACACCGGGGAGCTGTTTTTT. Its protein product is CASSLKPRVAANTGELFF.

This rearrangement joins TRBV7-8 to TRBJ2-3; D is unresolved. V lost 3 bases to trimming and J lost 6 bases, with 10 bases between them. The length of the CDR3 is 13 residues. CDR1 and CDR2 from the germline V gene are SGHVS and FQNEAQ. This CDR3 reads CASSFLGQDTQYF. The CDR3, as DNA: TGTGCCAGCAGCTTCCTGGGCCAGGATACGCAGTATTTT.

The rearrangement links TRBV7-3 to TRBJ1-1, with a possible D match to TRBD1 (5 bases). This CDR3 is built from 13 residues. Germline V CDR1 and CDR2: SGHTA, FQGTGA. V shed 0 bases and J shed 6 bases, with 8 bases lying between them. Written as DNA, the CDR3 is TGTGCCAGCAGCTTAACAGGGGTCGCTGAAGCTTTCTTT. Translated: CASSLTGVAEAFF.

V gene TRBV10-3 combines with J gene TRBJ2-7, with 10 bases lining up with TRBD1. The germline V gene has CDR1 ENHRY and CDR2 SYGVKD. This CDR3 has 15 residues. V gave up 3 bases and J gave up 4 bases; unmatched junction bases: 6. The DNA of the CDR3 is TGTGCCATCAGTGAAGGGACAGGGGCATTGTACGAGCAGTACTTC. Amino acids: CAISEGTGALYEQYF.

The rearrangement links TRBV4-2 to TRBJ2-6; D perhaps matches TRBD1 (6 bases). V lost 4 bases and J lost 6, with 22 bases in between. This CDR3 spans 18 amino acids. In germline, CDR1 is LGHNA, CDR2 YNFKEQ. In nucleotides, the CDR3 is TGTGCCAGCAGCCCCAAGGGGGTTTACCTCTTTGAGGCCAACGTCCTGACTTTC. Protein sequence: CASSPKGVYLFEANVLTF.

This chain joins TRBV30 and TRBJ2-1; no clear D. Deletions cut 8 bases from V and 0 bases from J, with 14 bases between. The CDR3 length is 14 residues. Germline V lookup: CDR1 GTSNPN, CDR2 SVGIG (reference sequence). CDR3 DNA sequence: TGTGCCCTAAGCGCGGCAAGCTCCTACAATGAGCAGTTCTTC. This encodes CALSAASSYNEQFF.

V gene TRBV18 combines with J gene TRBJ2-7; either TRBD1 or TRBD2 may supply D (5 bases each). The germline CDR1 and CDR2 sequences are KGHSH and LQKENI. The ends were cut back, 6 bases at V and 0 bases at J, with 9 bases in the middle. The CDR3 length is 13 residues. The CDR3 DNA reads TGTGCCAGCTCTAGGGACCGCTCCTACGAGCAGTACTTC. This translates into CASSRDRSYEQYF.

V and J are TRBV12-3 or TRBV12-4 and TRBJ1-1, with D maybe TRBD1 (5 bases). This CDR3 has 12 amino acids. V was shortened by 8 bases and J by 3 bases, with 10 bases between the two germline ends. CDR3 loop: CASGDRDTEAFF. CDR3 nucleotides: TGTGCCAGCGGCGACAGAGACACTGAAGCTTTCTTT.

The CDR3 region is CASSLANGQGKSPLHF. For the CDR3, the DNA is TGCGCCAGCAGCTTGGCCAACGGTCAGGGAAAATCACCCCTCCACTTT. The J gene is TRBJ1-6, the V gene TRBV5-1; possible D gene TRBD1, 5 bases. CDR3 size: 16 residues. Per the germline V gene, CDR1 is SGHRS and CDR2 is YFSETQ. V was clipped by 0 bases and J by 10 bases, with 17 bases between them.

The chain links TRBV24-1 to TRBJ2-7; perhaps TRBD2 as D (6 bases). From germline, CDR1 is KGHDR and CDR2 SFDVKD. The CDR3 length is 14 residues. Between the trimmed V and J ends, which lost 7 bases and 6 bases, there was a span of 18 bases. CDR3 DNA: TGTGCCACCAGCCCTTCCGGACTAACTAGCGAGCAGTACTTC. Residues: CATSPSGLTSEQYF.

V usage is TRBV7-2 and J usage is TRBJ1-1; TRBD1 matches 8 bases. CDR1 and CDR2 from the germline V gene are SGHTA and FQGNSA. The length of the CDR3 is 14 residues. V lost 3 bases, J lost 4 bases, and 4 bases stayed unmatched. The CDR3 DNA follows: TGTGCCAGCAGCTTCAGTGACAGGGGCACTGAAGCTTTCTTT. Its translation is CASSFSDRGTEAFF.

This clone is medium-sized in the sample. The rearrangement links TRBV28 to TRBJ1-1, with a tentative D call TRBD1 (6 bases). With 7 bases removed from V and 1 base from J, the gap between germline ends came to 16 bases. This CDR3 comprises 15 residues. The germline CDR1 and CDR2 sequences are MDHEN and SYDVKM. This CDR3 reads CASNGKGDPNTEAFF. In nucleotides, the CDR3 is TGTGCCAGCAACGGTAAGGGGGACCCGAACACTGAAGCTTTCTTT.

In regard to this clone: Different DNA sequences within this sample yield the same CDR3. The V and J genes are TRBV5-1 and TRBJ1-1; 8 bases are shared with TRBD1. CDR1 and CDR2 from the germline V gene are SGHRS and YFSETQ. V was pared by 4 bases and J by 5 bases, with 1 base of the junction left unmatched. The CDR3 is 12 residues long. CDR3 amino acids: CASSGQGTEAFF. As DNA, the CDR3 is TGCGCCAGCAGCGGACAGGGTACTGAAGCTTTCTTT.

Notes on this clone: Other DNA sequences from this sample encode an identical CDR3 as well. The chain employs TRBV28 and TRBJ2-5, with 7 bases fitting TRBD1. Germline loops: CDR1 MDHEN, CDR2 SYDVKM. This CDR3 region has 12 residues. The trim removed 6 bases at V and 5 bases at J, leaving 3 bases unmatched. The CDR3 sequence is CASRQGSETQYF. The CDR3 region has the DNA TGTGCCAGCAGACAGGGGTCGGAGACCCAGTACTTC.

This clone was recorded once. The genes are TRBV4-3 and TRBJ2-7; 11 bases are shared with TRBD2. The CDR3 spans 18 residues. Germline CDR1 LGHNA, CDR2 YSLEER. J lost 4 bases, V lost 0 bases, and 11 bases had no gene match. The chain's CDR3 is CASSQDWGLAGGLYEQYF. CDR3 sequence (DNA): TGCGCCAGCAGCCAAGATTGGGGCTTAGCGGGAGGGCTATACGAGCAGTACTTC.

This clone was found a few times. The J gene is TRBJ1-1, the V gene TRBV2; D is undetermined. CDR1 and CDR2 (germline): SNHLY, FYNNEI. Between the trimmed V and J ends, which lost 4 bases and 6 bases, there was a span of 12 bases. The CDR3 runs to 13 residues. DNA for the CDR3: TGTGCCAGCAGTGGGGTAGGAATGGCTGAAGCTTTCTTT. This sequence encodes CASSGVGMAEAFF.

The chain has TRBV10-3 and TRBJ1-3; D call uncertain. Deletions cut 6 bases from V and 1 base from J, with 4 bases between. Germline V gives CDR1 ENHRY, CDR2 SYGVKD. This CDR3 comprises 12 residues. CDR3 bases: TGTGCCATCAGCTCATCTGGAAACACCATATATTTT. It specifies CAISSSGNTIYF.

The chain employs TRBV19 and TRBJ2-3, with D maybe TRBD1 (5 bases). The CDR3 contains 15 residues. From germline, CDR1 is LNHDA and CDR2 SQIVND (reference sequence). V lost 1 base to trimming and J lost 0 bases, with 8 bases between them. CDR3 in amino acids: CASSIGPGSTDTQYF. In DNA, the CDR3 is TGTGCCAGTAGTATAGGCCCAGGGAGCACAGATACGCAGTATTTT.

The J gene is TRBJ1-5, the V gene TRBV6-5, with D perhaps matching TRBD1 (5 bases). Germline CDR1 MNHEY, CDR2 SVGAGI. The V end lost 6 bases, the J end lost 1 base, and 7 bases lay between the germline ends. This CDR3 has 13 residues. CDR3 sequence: CASRRQSNQPQHF. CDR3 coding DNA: TGTGCCAGCAGAAGACAGAGCAATCAGCCCCAGCATTTT.